This T cell receptor beta chain was retrieved from a study of T cell responses to AZD1222 COVID-19 vaccine. Germline-derived CDR1 and CDR2 are SGHRS and YFSETQ. Between the trimmed V and J ends, which lost 7 bases and 1 base, there was a span of 9 bases. CDR3 length: 14 residues. Here immunoSEQ multiplex PCR was the method, and the copy in TCRdb shows in-frame clones only, minus some. The sample consists of about 130,000 clones, approximately 91% of them appearing once. This TCR was sampled from an adult in good health. The material was peripheral blood, obtained on day 0 of AZD1222 vaccination. The V gene is TRBV5-1, the J gene TRBJ2-6, with D uncertain. The CDR3: CASGSESGANVLTF. The CDR3, as DNA: TGCGCCAGCGGCTCTGAATCTGGGGCCAACGTCCTGACTTTC.